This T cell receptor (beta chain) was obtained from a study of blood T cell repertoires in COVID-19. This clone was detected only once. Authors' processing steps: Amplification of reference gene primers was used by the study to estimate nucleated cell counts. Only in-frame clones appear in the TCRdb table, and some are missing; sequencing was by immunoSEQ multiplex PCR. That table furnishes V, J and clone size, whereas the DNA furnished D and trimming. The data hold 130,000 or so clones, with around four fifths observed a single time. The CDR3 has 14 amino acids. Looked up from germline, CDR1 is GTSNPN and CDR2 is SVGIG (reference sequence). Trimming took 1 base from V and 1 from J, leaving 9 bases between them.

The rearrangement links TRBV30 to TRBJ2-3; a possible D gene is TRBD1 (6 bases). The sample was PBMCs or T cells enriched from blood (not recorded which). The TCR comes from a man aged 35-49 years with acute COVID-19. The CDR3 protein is CAWSGGPGTDTQYF. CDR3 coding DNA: TGTGCCTGGAGTGGGGGGCCTGGCACAGATACGCAGTATTTT.